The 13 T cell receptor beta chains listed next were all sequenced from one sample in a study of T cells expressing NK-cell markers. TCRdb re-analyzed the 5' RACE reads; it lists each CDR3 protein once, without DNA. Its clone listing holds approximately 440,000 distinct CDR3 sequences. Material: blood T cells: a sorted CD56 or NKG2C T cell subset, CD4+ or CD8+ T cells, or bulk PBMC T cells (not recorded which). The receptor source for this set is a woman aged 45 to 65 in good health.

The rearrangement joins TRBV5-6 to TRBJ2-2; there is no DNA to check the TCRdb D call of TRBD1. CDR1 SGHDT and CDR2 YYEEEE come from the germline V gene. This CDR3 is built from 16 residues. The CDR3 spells CASSLGPGMNTGELFF.

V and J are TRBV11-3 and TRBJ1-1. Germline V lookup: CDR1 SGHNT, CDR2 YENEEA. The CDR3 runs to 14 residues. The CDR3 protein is CASHSRFTNTEAFF.

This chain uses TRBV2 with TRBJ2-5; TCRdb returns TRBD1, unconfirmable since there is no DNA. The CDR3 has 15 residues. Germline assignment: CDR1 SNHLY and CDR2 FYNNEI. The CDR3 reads CASRPGAWGEETQYF.

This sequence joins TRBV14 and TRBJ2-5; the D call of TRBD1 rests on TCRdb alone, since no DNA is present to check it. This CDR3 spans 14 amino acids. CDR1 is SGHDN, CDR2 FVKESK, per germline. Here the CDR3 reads CASSPQGAKETQYF.

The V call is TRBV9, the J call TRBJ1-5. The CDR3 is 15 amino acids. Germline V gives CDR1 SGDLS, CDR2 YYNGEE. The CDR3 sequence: CASSVGPLSNQPQHF.

CDR3 protein: CASSEIVDTQYF. V gene TRBV7-9 combines with J gene TRBJ2-3. Germline V gene sequence: CDR1 SEHNR, CDR2 FQNEAQ (reference sequence). The CDR3 consists of 12 residues.

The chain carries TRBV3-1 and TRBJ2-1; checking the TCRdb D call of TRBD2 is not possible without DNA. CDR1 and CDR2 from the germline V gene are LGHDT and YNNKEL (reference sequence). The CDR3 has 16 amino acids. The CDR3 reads CASSQEAVAGGPVEFF.

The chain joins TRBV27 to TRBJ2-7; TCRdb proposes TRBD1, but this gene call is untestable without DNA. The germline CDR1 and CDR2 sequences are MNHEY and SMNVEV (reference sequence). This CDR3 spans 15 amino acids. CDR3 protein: CASSLGQGGNYEQYF.

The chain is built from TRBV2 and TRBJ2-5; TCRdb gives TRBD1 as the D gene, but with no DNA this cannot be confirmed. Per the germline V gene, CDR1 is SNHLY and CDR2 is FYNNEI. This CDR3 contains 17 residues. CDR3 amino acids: CANTGGRKAGPQETQYF.

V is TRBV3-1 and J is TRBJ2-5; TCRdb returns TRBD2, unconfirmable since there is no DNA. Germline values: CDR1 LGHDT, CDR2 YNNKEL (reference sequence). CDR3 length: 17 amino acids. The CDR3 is CASSQGLTSGLQETQYF.

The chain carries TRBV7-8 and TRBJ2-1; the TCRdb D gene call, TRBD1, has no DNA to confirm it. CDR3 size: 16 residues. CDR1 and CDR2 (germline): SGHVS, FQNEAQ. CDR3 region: CASSPGGLPTYNEQFF. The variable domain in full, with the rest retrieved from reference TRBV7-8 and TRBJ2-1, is GAGVSQSPRYKVAKRGQDVALRCDPISGHVSLFWYQQALGQGPEFLTYFQNEAQLDKSGLPSDRFFAERPEGSVSTLKIQRTQQEDSAVYLCASSPGGLPTYNEQFFGPGTRLTVL.

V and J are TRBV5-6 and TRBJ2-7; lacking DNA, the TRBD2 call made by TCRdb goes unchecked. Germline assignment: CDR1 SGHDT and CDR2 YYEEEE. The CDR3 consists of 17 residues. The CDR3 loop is CASSWGRLAVSSYEQYF.

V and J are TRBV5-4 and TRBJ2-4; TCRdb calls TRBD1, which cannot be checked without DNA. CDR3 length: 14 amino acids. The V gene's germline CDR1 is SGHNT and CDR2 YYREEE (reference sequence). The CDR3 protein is CASSLKGQQNIQYF.